Presented here are 9 T cell receptor beta chains from one specimen sequenced in a study of patients and donors after allogeneic stem cell transplantation. TCRdb called the RT-PCR reads again in MiXCR, with one record for every CDR3 protein. The sample includes around 170,000 distinct CDR3 sequences, 24% of them seen just once. Input material: blood, either unsorted or a sorted T cell fraction (not recorded which). These receptors came from a human donor who was either an allogeneic HSCT recipient or a stem cell or donor lymphocyte infusion donor (not recorded which). It is not recorded whose cells these are; they may come from a transplant donor.

This clonotype was observed a few times. This sequence joins TRBV5-1 and TRBJ2-5; no clear D. From germline, CDR1 is SGHRS and CDR2 YFSETQ. The CDR3 covers 16 residues. V was pared by 2 bases and J by 9 bases, with 23 bases between. The DNA of the CDR3 is TGCGCCAGCAGCTTCGGTTCCAGTACGCAAGAGATGGCCCAGTACTTC. Its protein product is CASSFGSSTQEMAQYF.

This clonotype was found a few times. The chain recombines TRBV15 with TRBJ1-4; no definite D call. The CDR3 has 14 amino acids. V shed 7 bases and J shed 0 bases, with 9 bases lying between them. The germline V gene has CDR1 LNHNV and CDR2 YYDKDF (reference sequence). The chain's CDR3 is CATMDLATNEKLFF. The CDR3, as DNA: TGTGCCACCATGGATCTGGCAACTAATGAAAAACTGTTTTTT. The whole variable domain, filled in from reference TRBV15 and TRBJ1-4, reads DAMVIQNPRYQVTQFGKPVTLSCSQTLNHNVMYWYQQKSSQAPKLLFHYYDKDFNNEADTPDNFQSRRPNTSFCFLDIRSPGLGDTAMYLCATMDLATNEKLFFGSGTQLSVL.

The chain uses TRBV7-9 and TRBJ2-7, with D perhaps matching TRBD1 or TRBD2 (6 bases each). This CDR3 has 18 amino acids. Germline-derived CDR1 and CDR2 are SEHNR and FQNEAQ (reference sequence). The V end was cut by 6 bases, the J end by 0 bases, with 24 bases between. The CDR3 here is CASRALLGGKTGSYEQYF. The CDR3 DNA sequence: TGTGCCAGCAGAGCCCTTTTGGGGGGCAAGACGGGCTCCTACGAGCAGTACTTC.

The V and J genes are TRBV10-3 and TRBJ2-7; no clear D gene. Trimming cost V 3 bases and J 1 base, with 10 bases left between them. From germline, CDR1 is ENHRY and CDR2 SYGVKD. The CDR3 runs to 14 residues. In DNA, the CDR3 is TGTGCCATCAGTGACTCTGGACGTTCCTACGAGCAGTACTTC. Its translation: CAISDSGRSYEQYF.

This clonotype was seen ten or more times. The chain recombines TRBV20-1 with TRBJ1-1, with no clear D. Germline V gives CDR1 DFQATT, CDR2 SNEGSKA (reference sequence). This CDR3 is 15 amino acids long. Trimming took 4 bases from V and 4 from J, leaving 19 bases between them. CDR3 nucleotide sequence: TGCAGTGCTACTGGGAGTCCACTTCGGGGCACTGAAGCTTTCTTT. This sequence encodes CSATGSPLRGTEAFF.

The sample holds one count of this clonotype. The gene calls are TRBV5-1 and TRBJ2-5; a possible D gene is TRBD2 (6 bases). The V gene lost 0 bases and the J gene lost 1 base, with 13 bases spanning the gap. The CDR3 is 16 residues long. Germline values: CDR1 SGHRS, CDR2 YFSETQ. CDR3 loop: CASSLGQGGAQETQYF. DNA for the CDR3: TGCGCCAGCAGCTTGGGGCAGGGAGGCGCCCAAGAGACCCAGTACTTC.

This clonotype has ten or more counts. This sequence joins TRBV20-1 and TRBJ1-4, with D tentatively TRBD1 (6 bases). This CDR3 contains 14 residues. CDR1 and CDR2 (germline): DFQATT, SNEGSKA (reference sequence). Trimming took off 0 bases at V and 6 bases at J, with 11 bases between the two ends. Written as DNA, the CDR3 is TGCAGTGCTAGAGAAGTACAGGGTTATGAAAAACTGTTTTTT. It yields the protein CSAREVQGYEKLFF.

The chain combines TRBV18 with TRBJ1-1, with D perhaps matching TRBD1 (6 bases). There are 14 residues in the CDR3. Germline loops: CDR1 KGHSH, CDR2 LQKENI. Between the trimmed V and J ends, which lost 4 bases and 1 base, there was a span of 10 bases. CDR3 sequence: CASSLQGTNTEAFF. The CDR3 nucleotides read TGTGCCAGCTCACTCCAGGGGACGAACACTGAAGCTTTCTTT.

The V and J genes are TRBV2 and TRBJ2-5; D is undetermined. V dropped 6 bases and J dropped 5 bases, with 4 bases sitting between them. CDR3 size: 10 residues. Germline V gives CDR1 SNHLY, CDR2 FYNNEI. The CDR3: CASRTETQYF. Written as DNA, the CDR3 is TGTGCCAGCAGGACGGAGACCCAGTACTTC.